The entry that follows covers one T cell receptor (beta chain) sequence. TCRdb independently ran MiXCR on the reads; one entry per CDR3 protein. The data hold under 350,000 distinct CDR3 sequences, with over 7.5% observed a single time. The data were obtained in a study of T cell repertoires in cytomegalovirus infection. Germline lookup yields CDR1 MDHEN and CDR2 SYDVKM. V gave up 4 bases and J gave up 5 bases, with 15 bases separating them. This CDR3 is 15 amino acids long. The clonotype comes from a human donor in good health (CMV status not recorded). Some clones in this sample may be carry-over from other donors' samples. J is TRBJ2-1 and V is TRBV28, with D perhaps matching TRBD1 (6 bases). The sequencing sample was made of PBMCs. The CDR3 protein is CASSSSDSLNNEQFF. The CDR3 DNA sequence: TGTGCCAGCAGTTCCTCGGACAGTCTTAACAATGAGCAGTTCTTC.